Reported below is one TCR beta chain. Its antigen is currently unknown. CD4+ cells of the naive, central memory, regulatory and stem cell-like memory types were sorted via CD45RO/CCR7/CD25/CD127/CD95/CD27. Per germline, CDR1 SNHLY and CDR2 FYNNEI. This CDR3 comprises 12 residues. The authors reverse transcribed all of the isolated RNA, so sequencing captured expressed TCRB transcripts. Naive, central memory and regulatory T cell samples averaged approximately 3.6 million immunoSEQ reads each. Generated by immunoSEQ multiplex PCR, the TCRdb table keeps only in-frame clones and is missing some. Among a few hundred thousand clones listed, 12% to 15% were seen once. This entry comes from a study of beta chain features in type 1 diabetes. Study conclusions and caveats: Shortening of TCRB CDR3s, moderate but significant, appeared in all four CD4+ subsets of Type 1 diabetes patients. TCRB rearrangement may or may not be influenced by HLA type; here this remained unresolved.

The genes are TRBV2 and TRBJ2-5; maybe TRBD1 (5 bases). The DNA end is a closer match to TRBJ2-7, so the J assignment may be wrong. The origin of this receptor is a man under 40 in good health. The sequencing input was central memory CD4+ T cells from blood. Here the CDR3 reads CASRKGVYEQYF. CDR3 DNA sequence: TGTGCCAGCAGAAAAGGGGTTTACGAGCAGTACTTC.